The clone carrying this T cell receptor beta chain turned up a few times. The antigen is undetermined. Germline V gene data show CDR1 as MNHGY and CDR2 as SVAAGI. The ends lost 11 bases at V and 7 bases at J; junction bases unmatched: 14. The CDR3 is 14 residues long. These data are taken from a study of early T cells in non-severe SARS-CoV-2 infection. Study in general: Sequencing used unsorted whole-blood bulk RNA, so chains lack pairing.

Individual cDNA molecules were tagged with unique molecular identifiers, the study reported. Using its own MiXCR run on the 5' RACE reads, TCRdb lists one record per CDR3 protein. The data show 65,000 to 90,000 distinct CDR3 sequences, with 12% seen just once and over 6% held by the top ten. Study-level results: The VDJdb matching leaned toward anti-spike CD8 responses and overlooked private and CD4 specificities.

The gene calls are TRBV6-9 and TRBJ1-5; 7 positions agree with TRBD1. This TCR derives from an adult who was a healthcare worker with PCR-confirmed SARS-CoV-2 infection or an uninfected control (not recorded which). The specimen sequenced was whole blood. The CDR3 region is CARSHRGNDQPQHF. CDR3 sequence (DNA): TGTGCCCGTTCCCACAGGGGTAATGACCAGCCCCAGCATTTT.